What follows are 21 T cell receptor beta chains derived from one specimen sequenced in a study of shared clonotypes between healthy human individuals. Profiling relied on immunoSEQ multiplex PCR, and the TCRdb table lists in-frame clones only, not all of them. Among about 1.4 million clones listed, over 95% were seen once. The sample consisted of naive CD4+ T cells sorted from blood. As to subset: CD45RA+ positively selected. The origin of the receptors is a man aged 25 to 40 in good health.

The chain recombines TRBV27 with TRBJ2-2; maybe TRBD1 (5 bases). This CDR3 has 15 residues. The germline V gene encodes CDR1 MNHEY and CDR2 SMNVEV (reference sequence). V lost 2 bases and J lost 5, with 12 bases in between. This CDR3 is CASSLIPKGTGELFF. The CDR3 coding sequence is TGTGCCAGCAGTTTAATTCCAAAGGGGACCGGGGAGCTGTTTTTT.

The chain couples TRBV11-2 to TRBJ2-1, with 14 nucleotides matching TRBD2. The CDR3 is 16 residues long. CDR1 SGHAT and CDR2 FQNNGV come from the germline V gene. Trimming cost V 5 bases and J 9 bases; bases outside gene matches: 9. The chain's CDR3 is CASSPLGLAGGLEQFF. The CDR3 bases are TGTGCCAGCAGCCCCCTTGGACTAGCGGGAGGACTTGAGCAGTTCTTC.

The chain carries TRBV11-2 and TRBJ2-7, with TRBD2 matching 12 bases. V trimming: 3 bases; J trimming: 3 bases; junction bases outside the gene matches: 12. This CDR3 is 18 amino acids long. Germline CDR1 is SGHAT and CDR2 is FQNNGV. The CDR3 nucleotides read TGTGCCAGCAGCTTTCCCAGGACTAGCGGGAACTCGGACTACGAGCAGTACTTC. Encoded protein: CASSFPRTSGNSDYEQYF.

The chain carries TRBV9 and TRBJ1-4; possibly TRBD1 for D (6 bases). V shed 3 bases and J shed 4 bases, with 16 bases lying between them. This CDR3 spans 16 amino acids. Germline V lookup: CDR1 SGDLS, CDR2 YYNGEE. CDR3: CASSGGQTGFNEKLFF. CDR3 in DNA: TGTGCCAGCAGCGGAGGGCAGACAGGATTTAATGAAAAACTGTTTTTT.

The chain carries TRBV7-9 and TRBJ2-2, with TRBD1 matching over 8 bases. This CDR3 spans 15 amino acids. Unmatched junction bases numbered 2, after V lost 4 bases and J lost 1 base. Germline V lookup: CDR1 SEHNR, CDR2 FQNEAQ (reference sequence). CDR3: CASSSGQVNTGELFF. The CDR3 nucleotides are TGTGCCAGCAGCTCGGGACAGGTGAACACCGGGGAGCTGTTTTTT.

V usage is TRBV27 and J usage is TRBJ1-1; D is possibly TRBD1 (6 bases). The CDR3 contains 15 residues. Trimming shortened V by 0 bases and J by 1 base, and 9 bases separated the two germline ends. Germline V gives CDR1 MNHEY, CDR2 SMNVEV (reference sequence). The CDR3 here is CASSLSWGRNTEAFF. CDR3 bases: TGTGCCAGCAGTTTATCATGGGGGCGGAACACTGAAGCTTTCTTT.

V gene TRBV5-1 combines with J gene TRBJ2-7, with 12 nucleotides matching TRBD2. Per the germline V gene, CDR1 is SGHRS and CDR2 is YFSETQ. Trimming at V came to 6 bases and at J to 2 bases, leaving 6 bases not matched to a gene. This CDR3 region has 15 residues. CDR3: CASTLLAGGPYEQYF. Here the CDR3 DNA reads TGCGCCAGCACCCTACTAGCGGGAGGACCCTACGAGCAGTACTTC.

V gene TRBV19 combines with J gene TRBJ1-5; D may be TRBD1 (6 bases). With 5 bases removed from V and 2 bases from J, the gap between germline ends came to 13 bases. Germline V CDR1 and CDR2: LNHDA, SQIVND (reference sequence). The CDR3 contains 15 residues. CDR3 bases: TGTGCCAGTAGTCGAACAGGGCTGGGCAATCAGCCCCAGCATTTT. It is translated as CASSRTGLGNQPQHF.

The genes are TRBV19 and TRBJ2-2; unclear D gene. Germline CDR1 and CDR2: LNHDA and SQIVND (reference sequence). The CDR3 runs to 11 residues. V lost 6 bases, J lost 8 bases, and 7 bases lay in between. CDR3 DNA: TGTGCCAGTAGATTCTTGGGGGAGCTGTTTTTT. As protein: CASRFLGELFF.

This chain's CDR3 is CASSRDSYGYTF. The DNA of the CDR3 is TGCGCCAGCAGCCGGGACAGCTATGGCTACACCTTC. The V call is TRBV5-1, the J call TRBJ1-2; 7 nucleotides line up with TRBD1. The CDR3 has 12 residues. From germline, CDR1 is SGHRS and CDR2 YFSETQ. V trimming: 4 bases; J trimming: 4 bases; junction bases outside the gene matches: 1.

The chain is built from TRBV6-5 and TRBJ1-5, with 7 bases matching TRBD1. The germline V gene encodes CDR1 MNHEY and CDR2 SVGAGI. The CDR3 extends over 13 amino acids. Trimming at V came to 8 bases and at J to 5 bases, leaving 6 bases not matched to a gene. CDR3: CASRTGAHQPQHF. CDR3 sequence (DNA): TGTGCCAGCCGTACAGGGGCTCATCAGCCCCAGCATTTT.

This rearrangement joins TRBV5-1 to TRBJ2-5; 8 nucleotides line up with TRBD1. Germline CDR1 is SGHRS and CDR2 is YFSETQ. The CDR3 runs to 13 residues. The trim removed 4 bases at V and 4 bases at J, leaving 3 bases unmatched. The CDR3, as DNA: TGCGCCAGCAGCCATGGACAGGGAGAGACCCAGTACTTC. This gives the protein CASSHGQGETQYF. The entire variable domain, with the rest obtained from reference TRBV5-1 and TRBJ2-5, is as follows: KAGVTQTPRYLIKTRGQQVTLSCSPISGHRSVSWYQQTPGQGLQFLFEYFSETQRNKGNFPGRFSGRQFSNSRSEMNVSTLELGDSALYLCASSHGQGETQYFGPGTRLLVL.

The CDR3 nucleotides are TGTGCCAGCAGTCGTTTCCACAGACAGGGGGCTAGTGATGGCTACACCTTC. Protein sequence: CASSRFHRQGASDGYTF. The gene calls are TRBV27 and TRBJ1-2, with 10 bases matching TRBD1. This CDR3 has 17 residues. Germline lookup yields CDR1 MNHEY and CDR2 SMNVEV (reference sequence). Losses at the gene ends were 5 bases for V and 6 bases for J; bases not matched to a gene: 15.

The chain couples TRBV19 to TRBJ2-3, with TRBD1 identical over 10 bases. CDR3 size: 16 residues. Germline V lookup: CDR1 LNHDA, CDR2 SQIVND (reference sequence). J was trimmed by 5 bases and V by 3 bases; bases with no gene match: 8. The CDR3 sequence is CASSIPWGQGKDTQYF. The CDR3 DNA is TGTGCCAGTAGTATTCCCTGGGGACAGGGGAAAGATACGCAGTATTTT.

The chain combines TRBV28 with TRBJ2-7, with D unclear. Germline V CDR1 and CDR2: MDHEN, SYDVKM. The CDR3 has 13 amino acids. The V and J ends lost 10 bases and 2 bases respectively, with 15 bases between them. CDR3 in DNA: TGTGCCACCAGCTCCGCCACCACCTACGAGCAGTACTTC. Translated, it gives CATSSATTYEQYF. Drawing the rest from reference TRBV28 and TRBJ2-7, the complete variable domain is DVKVTQSSRYLVKRTGEKVFLECVQDMDHENMFWYRQDPGLGLRLIYFSYDVKMKEKGDIPEGYSVSREKKERFSLILESASTNQTSMYLCATSSATTYEQYFGPGTRLTVT.

In the case of this clone: A read error may produce the germline difference seen at one junction end. The chain uses TRBV6-5 and TRBJ2-2, with D unclear. Germline values: CDR1 MNHEY, CDR2 SVGAGI. CDR3 length: 13 residues. CDR3 nucleotides: TGTGCCAGCAGTTACTCGAAGACCGGGGAGCTGTTTTTT. It specifies CASSYSKTGELFF.

The V gene is TRBV10-3, the J gene TRBJ2-7; D ambiguous. The CDR3 runs to 13 residues. Germline values: CDR1 ENHRY, CDR2 SYGVKD. V lost 0 bases, J lost 5 bases, and 8 bases lay in between. The CDR3 bases are TGTGCCATCAGTGAGTCGCGGTGGGACGAGCAGTACTTC. Translating it yields CAISESRWDEQYF.

As concerns this clone: Mismatch with germline at one junction end may stem from a read error. The chain combines TRBV7-7 with TRBJ2-1; D perhaps matches TRBD1 (5 bases). The CDR3 totals 15 residues. Germline V gene sequence: CDR1 SSHAT, CDR2 FNYEAQ (reference sequence). The CDR3 protein is CASSLGQDTLNEQFF. The CDR3 region has the DNA TGTGCTAGCAGCTTGGGGCAGGACACACTCAATGAGCAGTTCTTC.

The rearrangement uses TRBV28 and TRBJ1-5; D is ambiguous. The CDR3 loop spans 11 amino acids. With 7 bases removed from V and 9 bases from J, the gap between germline ends came to 10 bases. Germline V gene sequence: CDR1 MDHEN, CDR2 SYDVKM. As DNA, the CDR3 is TGTGCCAGCAAATCCCCAGGGCCCCAGCATTTT. Amino acids: CASKSPGPQHF.

DNA for the CDR3: TGTGCCAGCAGCTACCCGGGACAATTCCGCCCCTACGAGCAGTACTTC. Encoded protein: CASSYPGQFRPYEQYF. The V and J genes are TRBV7-6 and TRBJ2-7; tentative D call: TRBD1 (6 bases). V was pared by 4 bases and J by 2 bases, with 18 bases between. Germline V gives CDR1 SGHVS, CDR2 FNYEAQ. This CDR3 contains 16 residues.

V and J are TRBV7-6 and TRBJ2-7; D is uncertain. The CDR3 is 13 amino acids. Germline-derived CDR1 and CDR2 are SGHVS and FNYEAQ. V lost 5 bases to trimming and J lost 0 bases, with 8 bases between them. This CDR3 reads CASSGYSSYEQYF. For the CDR3, the DNA is TGTGCCAGCAGCGGGTACAGCTCCTACGAGCAGTACTTC.